Shown below are 25 T cell receptor beta chains from a single sample sequenced in a study of shared T cell receptors in the human thymus (dated by TCRdb to the early 2020s). The library was produced with the immunoSEQ multiplex PCR assay. Not all clones reach the TCRdb copy of this immuneACCESS table, which keeps in-frame sequences only. Checked studies attribute under half of the gap to unresolved V genes and leave the rest unexplained. Here the sample has 700,000 to 750,000 clones; 75% to 90% occur a single time. The ten largest clones take up over 0.008% of the sample. This sample also belongs to another study, concerning human thymus T cells.

The sample was thymocytes. The receptors originated from a girl in the first two years of life with a congenital heart defect. Donor details come from another sample of the same person, matched by shared clones.

The table lists this clone with a few counts. The CDR3 bases are TGTGCCAGCAGCGTAGGGACAGCGTATGAAAAACTGTTTTTT. It codes for CASSVGTAYEKLFF. This sequence joins TRBV9 and TRBJ1-4; D is perhaps TRBD1 (6 bases). The V end lost 0 bases, the J end lost 6 bases, and 9 bases lay between the germline ends. Per the germline V gene, CDR1 is SGDLS and CDR2 is YYNGEE. The CDR3 is 14 amino acids.

V usage is TRBV30 and J usage is TRBJ2-2, with TRBD2 identical over 10 bases. Germline V gene sequence: CDR1 GTSNPN, CDR2 SVGIG (reference sequence). After removal of 2 bases from V and 7 bases from J, the junction contained 13 bases not matched to a gene. The CDR3 has 17 amino acids. The CDR3 DNA sequence: TGTGCCTGGAGTCTTCGAACTGGGCTAGCGGGGGACGGGGAGCTGTTTTTT. This codes for CAWSLRTGLAGDGELFF. Together with reference TRBV30 and TRBJ2-2, the CDR3 gives the full variable domain: SQTIHQWPATLVQPVGSPLSLECTVEGTSNPNLYWYRQAAGRGLQLLFYSVGIGQISSEVPQNLSASRPQDRQFILSSKKLLLSDSGFYLCAWSLRTGLAGDGELFFGEGSRLTVL.

The gene calls are TRBV5-4 and TRBJ2-4, with 10 bases fitting TRBD1. CDR1 is SGHNT and CDR2 is YYREEE in the germline V gene (reference sequence). J was trimmed by 7 bases and V by 3 bases; bases with no gene match: 4. The CDR3 is 14 amino acids. The CDR3 DNA reads TGTGCCAGCAGCTGGCAGACAGGGGGCAACATTCAGTACTTC. Translation: CASSWQTGGNIQYF.

The chain uses TRBV4-2 and TRBJ1-4; no firm D call. The V gene lost 2 bases and the J gene lost 1 base, with 8 bases spanning the gap. The V gene's germline CDR1 is LGHNA and CDR2 YNFKEQ. This CDR3 has 15 residues. The CDR3 loop reads CASSQWRVTNEKLFF. In nucleotides, the CDR3 is TGTGCCAGCAGCCAATGGAGGGTAACTAATGAAAAACTGTTTTTT.

This clone was recorded only once. The chain combines TRBV21-1 with TRBJ2-1; the table's D call of TRBD2 was not tested on the DNA. TRBV21-1 is a pseudogene locus. The CDR3 extends over 16 amino acids. For the CDR3, the DNA is TGTGCCAGCAGCACCAGCGGGGGGGCGAGTAACAATGAGCAGTTCTTC. As protein: CASSTSGGASNNEQFF.

This clone is a singleton in its sample. V gene TRBV14 combines with J gene TRBJ1-4, with 7 bases aligning to TRBD1. The V gene's germline CDR1 is SGHDN and CDR2 FVKESK. J lost 3 bases, V lost 3 bases, and 13 bases had no gene match. The CDR3 sequence is 18 residues long. The CDR3 sequence is CASSHSGTEGSANEKLFF. The CDR3 DNA reads TGTGCCAGCAGCCATTCCGGGACAGAGGGTAGCGCTAATGAAAAACTGTTTTTT.

The chain carries TRBV5-1 and TRBJ2-1, with TRBD2 identical over 8 bases. Germline trimming cut 0 bases from V and 5 bases from J; bases unmatched to any gene: 10. Germline assignment: CDR1 SGHRS and CDR2 YFSETQ. The CDR3 loop spans 17 amino acids. CDR3 amino acids: CASSLDPLAEGDNEQFF. DNA for the CDR3: TGCGCCAGCAGCTTGGATCCACTAGCGGAGGGGGACAATGAGCAGTTCTTC.

V gene TRBV28 combines with J gene TRBJ2-7; a possible D gene is TRBD2 (6 bases). The V gene lost 5 bases and the J gene lost 0 bases, with 17 bases spanning the gap. Germline-derived CDR1 and CDR2 are MDHEN and SYDVKM. CDR3 size: 16 residues. The CDR3 DNA reads TGTGCCAGCAGTCCCCCGGGGGACCTAAGCTCCTACGAGCAGTACTTC. Its protein product is CASSPPGDLSSYEQYF.

The CDR3 region has the DNA TGTGCCAGCAGTGGCCTCCAGGAGAACACTGAAGCTTTCTTT. As protein: CASSGLQENTEAFF. V is TRBV2 and J is TRBJ1-1; the D is unclear. With 4 bases removed from V and 1 base from J, the gap between germline ends came to 10 bases. The CDR3 totals 14 residues. Germline V gives CDR1 SNHLY, CDR2 FYNNEI.

J is TRBJ1-6 and V is TRBV28; D might be TRBD1 (6 bases). The ends were cut back, 8 bases at V and 5 bases at J, with 13 bases in the middle. Germline CDR1 reads MDHEN; CDR2 reads SYDVKM. The CDR3 has 14 amino acids. DNA for the CDR3: TGTGCCAGCGGATACAGGGTCAATAATTCACCCCTCCACTTT. Its translation is CASGYRVNNSPLHF.

The count of this clone is one. The chain is built from TRBV12-5 and TRBJ1-1; D is possibly TRBD1 (6 bases). The CDR3 covers 19 residues. The germline V gene has CDR1 LGHNT and CDR2 FRNRAP. V was clipped by 0 bases and J by 10 bases, with 30 bases between them. The CDR3 protein is CASGLVGGWDNPGGQRAFF. In DNA form, the CDR3 reads TGTGCTAGTGGTTTGGTAGGGGGATGGGACAACCCAGGTGGCCAAAGAGCTTTCTTT.

The rearrangement joins TRBV18 to TRBJ2-7; 7 nucleotides align to TRBD1. There are 15 residues in the CDR3. The germline gives CDR1 KGHSH, CDR2 LQKENI. With 2 bases clipped from V and 3 bases from J, the junction kept 7 bases outside the gene matches. The CDR3 protein is CASSPMRQGCYEQYF. The CDR3 DNA sequence: TGTGCCAGCTCACCAATGAGACAGGGTTGCTACGAGCAGTACTTC.

This chain connects TRBV28 to TRBJ1-2; no firm D call. The CDR3 is 17 amino acids. Deletions cut 6 bases from V and 5 bases from J, with 25 bases between. Germline CDR1 and CDR2: MDHEN and SYDVKM. Here the CDR3 DNA reads TGTGCCAGCAGGAGAAAGATGAAGACACAAACCAGTTATGGCTACACCTTC. Its translation: CASRRKMKTQTSYGYTF.

CDR3 nucleotide sequence: TGCGCCAGCAGCCCGGGACAGCTATTTAATGAAAAACTGTTTTTT. Translating it yields CASSPGQLFNEKLFF. The rearrangement links TRBV5-1 to TRBJ1-4; 7 nucleotides match TRBD1. J was trimmed by 4 bases and V by 4 bases; bases with no gene match: 7. The CDR3 spans 15 residues. Germline lookup yields CDR1 SGHRS and CDR2 YFSETQ.

The rearrangement uses TRBV6-5 and TRBJ1-2; 10 nucleotides match TRBD1. CDR1 MNHEY and CDR2 SVGAGI come from the germline V gene. The CDR3 length is 15 residues. V trimming: 8 bases; J trimming: 5 bases; junction bases outside the gene matches: 11. The CDR3 here is CASAPSPGQGYGYTF. The DNA for the CDR3 is TGTGCCAGCGCCCCATCGCCGGGACAGGGGTATGGCTACACCTTC.

This clone turned up a few times. The genes are TRBV18 and TRBJ1-4; D is ambiguous. Per germline, CDR1 KGHSH and CDR2 LQKENI. The V gene lost 4 bases and the J gene lost 8 bases, with 17 bases spanning the gap. The CDR3 is 15 amino acids. Written as DNA, the CDR3 is TGTGCCAGCTCACGCGGGAGGCAGCCGGGGGAAAAACTGTTTTTT. This codes for CASSRGRQPGEKLFF.

This chain joins TRBV2 and TRBJ1-1; 9 positions agree with TRBD1. V dropped 6 bases and J dropped 4; count of bases not matched to a gene: 6. CDR3 length: 14 residues. The germline V gene encodes CDR1 SNHLY and CDR2 FYNNEI. In nucleotides, the CDR3 is TGTGCCAGCAGGCCGGGACAGGGCGGCACTGAAGCTTTCTTT. It yields the protein CASRPGQGGTEAFF.

The V gene is TRBV4-1, the J gene TRBJ2-4; TRBD1 matches at 9 bases. The CDR3 runs 19 residues. The trim removed 3 bases at V and 0 bases at J, leaving 12 bases unmatched. CDR1 is MGHRA, CDR2 YSYEKL, per germline. CDR3 sequence reads: CASSQGGTGPQLAKNIQYF. Written as DNA, the CDR3 is TGCGCCAGCAGCCAGGGGGGGACAGGGCCTCAACTAGCCAAAAACATTCAGTACTTC.

The rearrangement joins TRBV15 to TRBJ2-3, with D possibly TRBD2 on 6 matching bases. The V gene lost 6 bases and the J gene lost 0 bases, with 7 bases spanning the gap. The CDR3 loop spans 13 amino acids. CDR1 and CDR2 (germline): LNHNV, YYDKDF (reference sequence). CDR3 in DNA: TGTGCCACCAGGGGAGGAAGCACAGATACGCAGTATTTT. Protein product: CATRGGSTDTQYF.

This clone appeared a few times. This chain links TRBV6-5 with TRBJ1-2, with D tentatively TRBD1 (5 bases). The germline CDR1 and CDR2 sequences are MNHEY and SVGAGI. The CDR3 length is 14 residues. Trimming stripped 3 bases from V and 5 bases from J, with 13 bases between. CDR3 in DNA: TGTGCCAGCAGTTATGGGGAGGGGTATTATGGCTACACCTTC. The encoded protein is CASSYGEGYYGYTF.

This chain links TRBV5-6 with TRBJ2-1; TRBD2 agrees at 8 bases. With 2 bases clipped from V and 4 bases from J, the junction kept 8 bases outside the gene matches. The germline V gene encodes CDR1 SGHDT and CDR2 YYEEEE. This CDR3 spans 16 amino acids. The CDR3 sequence: CASSFRGGDFYNEQFF. Here the CDR3 DNA reads TGTGCCAGCAGCTTCCGGGGGGGCGATTTTTACAATGAGCAGTTCTTC. The variable domain in full, completed from reference TRBV5-6 and TRBJ2-1, reads DAGVTQSPTHLIKTRGQQVTLRCSPKSGHDTVSWYQQALGQGPQFIFQYYEEEERQRGNFPDRFSGHQFPNYSSELNVNALLLGDSALYLCASSFRGGDFYNEQFFGPGTRLTVL.

The chain employs TRBV6-5 and TRBJ1-2, with D possibly being TRBD1 (5 bases). V lost 5 bases and J 4 bases, leaving 17 bases between the germline ends. The germline V gene encodes CDR1 MNHEY and CDR2 SVGAGI. This CDR3 region has 15 residues. CDR3 amino acids: CASSARDSGGYGYTF. DNA of the CDR3: TGTGCCAGCAGTGCCCGGGACTCGGGCGGCTATGGCTACACCTTC.

The chain combines TRBV14 with TRBJ2-3, with a possible D match to TRBD1 (5 bases). Germline CDR1 SGHDN, CDR2 FVKESK. This CDR3 is 16 amino acids long. V gave up 0 bases and J gave up 2 bases, with 12 bases separating them. Here the CDR3 DNA reads TGTGCCAGCAGCCAAGATAGGGGTGGGGACACAGATACGCAGTATTTT. As protein: CASSQDRGGDTDTQYF.

The chain combines TRBV7-9 with TRBJ1-3; maybe TRBD1 (5 bases). Germline CDR1 reads SEHNR; CDR2 reads FQNEAQ (reference sequence). The CDR3 runs to 17 residues. Between the trimmed V and J ends, which lost 8 bases and 0 bases, there was a span of 20 bases. The CDR3 sequence is CASVRRGSRGSGNTIYF. Written as DNA, the CDR3 is TGTGCCAGCGTCCGGCGGGGATCGAGGGGCTCTGGAAACACCATATATTTT.

The chain carries TRBV7-9 and TRBJ1-1; D remains unclear. The CDR3 runs to 14 residues. V was trimmed by 3 bases and J by 3 bases, leaving 11 bases between them. The germline V gene encodes CDR1 SEHNR and CDR2 FQNEAQ (reference sequence). The CDR3 here is CASSFYPSDTEAFF. The CDR3 DNA sequence: TGTGCCAGCAGCTTCTACCCTTCCGACACTGAAGCTTTCTTT.